This TCR beta chain was sequenced for a study of blood T cell repertoires in COVID-19. Study-level information: Both acute and convalescent COVID-19 samples were obtained from the United States, Italy and Spain.

The CDR3 runs 17 residues. The germline V gene encodes CDR1 KGHSH and CDR2 LQKENI. The ends were cut back, 2 bases at V and 1 base at J, with 18 bases in the middle. Methods used by the authors: Amplified reference gene primers provided the basis for estimating nucleated cell counts. Measured with immunoSEQ multiplex PCR; TCRdb has only the in-frame clones, and not every one. Clone size and V and J calls were adopted from that table, with D and trimming inferred from the DNA. The table records 200,000 to 250,000 clones, 92% of them present only once. Seattle's enrolled individuals joined amid active infection and were then monitored longitudinally.

The V call is TRBV18, the J call TRBJ2-7; D is perhaps TRBD2 (5 bases). Sequencing used peripheral blood. This TCR was recovered from a man in his sixties with COVID-19, enrolled during active disease. CDR3 DNA sequence: TGTGCCAGCTCACCAATCCGGGCAGGAGGTTCTTCCTACGAGCAGTACTTC. Translated, it gives CASSPIRAGGSSYEQYF.